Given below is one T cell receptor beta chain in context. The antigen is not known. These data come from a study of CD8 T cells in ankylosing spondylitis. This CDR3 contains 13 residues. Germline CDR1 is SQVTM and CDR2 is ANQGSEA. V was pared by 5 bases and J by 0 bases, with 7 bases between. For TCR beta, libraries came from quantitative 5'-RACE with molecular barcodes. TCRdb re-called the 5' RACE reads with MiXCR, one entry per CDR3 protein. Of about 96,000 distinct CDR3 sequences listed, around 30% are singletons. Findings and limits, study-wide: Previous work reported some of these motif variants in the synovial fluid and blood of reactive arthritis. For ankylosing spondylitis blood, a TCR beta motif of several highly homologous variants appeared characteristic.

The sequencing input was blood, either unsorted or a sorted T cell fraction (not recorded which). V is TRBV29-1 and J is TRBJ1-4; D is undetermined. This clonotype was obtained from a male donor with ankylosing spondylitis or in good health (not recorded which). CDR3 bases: TGCAGCGTTCTGGGCCCAACTAATGAAAAACTGTTTTTT. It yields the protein CSVLGPTNEKLFF.